A selection of T cell receptor beta chains follows, all from one sample in a study of blood T cell repertoires in COVID-19. The table came from immunoSEQ multiplex PCR; TCRdb's copy has only in-frame clones and leaves some out. The sample gives almost 300,000 clones, about 90% of which show up once; 8.5% to 14% is in the top ten. The specimen sequenced was peripheral blood. The receptors were gathered from a woman aged 30 to 39 with COVID-19, enrolled during active disease. Both conserved end residues are part of each CDR3. The D gene is left open where the match is weak. A row's size may be missing; if present it is once, few, many or a size class.

j_gene	abundance	d_gene	v_gene	CDR3aa	CDR3nt
TRBJ1-2	-	-	TRBV12-3/TRBV12-4	CASSRTVFYGYTF	TGTGCCAGCAGTCGGACAGTTTTCTATGGCTACACCTTC
TRBJ2-7	-	TRBD2	TRBV24-1	CATSDLFQGGSYEQYF	TGTGCCACCAGTGATTTGTTCCAGGGAGGGTCCTACGAGCAGTACTTC
TRBJ1-6	-	-	TRBV19	CACSGVESPLHF	TGTGCCTGTTCCGGGGTTGAATCACCCCTCCACTTT
TRBJ1-4	-	TRBD1	TRBV5-4	CASSLRGLNEKLFF	TGTGCCAGCAGCTTGAGGGGGCTTAATGAAAAACTGTTTTTT
TRBJ1-5	many	TRBD1	TRBV3-1/TRBV3-2	CASSRGQGFYQPQHF	TGTGCCAGCAGCCGGGGACAGGGGTTTTATCAGCCCCAGCATTTT
TRBJ2-7	-	TRBD2	TRBV5-1	CASSLTGGPLEQYF	TGCGCCAGCAGCTTGACGGGGGGGCCGTTGGAGCAGTACTTC
TRBJ2-7	-	-	TRBV19	CASSTLGGYEQYF	TGTGCCAGTAGCACCCTCGGGGGCTACGAGCAGTACTTC
TRBJ1-1	few	-	TRBV2	CASSQNTEAFF	TGTGCCAGCAGTCAGAACACTGAAGCTTTCTTT
TRBJ2-7	-	-	TRBV28	CASRGGSNRDHEQYF	TGTGCCAGCAGGGGAGGGTCTAACAGGGACCACGAGCAGTACTTC
TRBJ2-1	-	-	TRBV19	CASLEPDWNEQFF	TGTGCCAGTCTCGAGCCCGACTGGAATGAGCAGTTCTTC
TRBJ2-3	-	-	TRBV2	CASRTEITDTQYF	TGTGCCAGCAGGACAGAGATCACAGATACGCAGTATTTT
TRBJ2-5	-	TRBD2	TRBV12-3/TRBV12-4	CASKLAPQETQYF	TGTGCCAGCAAACTAGCGCCCCAAGAGACCCAGTACTTC
TRBJ2-2	once	-	TRBV5-1	CASSSAGELFF	TGCGCCAGCAGCTCGGCCGGGGAGCTGTTTTTT
TRBJ1-5	-	-	TRBV6-6	CASSSRSGGGNQPQHF	TGTGCCAGCTCTTCGAGGTCGGGGGGCGGCAATCAGCCCCAGCATTTT
TRBJ1-6	-	-	TRBV10-1	CASSEEANSPLHF	TGCGCCAGCAGTGAGGAGGCAAATTCACCCCTCCACTTT
TRBJ2-7	few	TRBD1	TRBV5-4	CASSEDRVGEQYF	TGTGCCAGCAGCGAGGACAGGGTGGGGGAGCAGTACTTC
TRBJ2-1	-	TRBD2	TRBV30	CAWKGLGAHEQFF	TGTGCCTGGAAGGGACTAGGGGCCCATGAGCAGTTCTTC
TRBJ1-1	-	-	TRBV4-1	CASSPGRAEAFF	TGCGCCAGCAGCCCCGGGCGGGCTGAAGCTTTCTTT
TRBJ2-7	-	-	TRBV11-2	CASSLTRGVGYEQYF	TGTGCCAGCAGCCTGACTAGAGGGGTTGGCTACGAGCAGTACTTC
TRBJ2-3	-	TRBD2	TRBV3-1/TRBV3-2	CASSPGLAGVRDTQYF	TGTGCCAGCAGCCCTGGACTAGCGGGGGTTCGAGATACGCAGTATTTT
TRBJ2-7	few	-	TRBV7-9	CASSLLVSSYEQYF	TGTGCCAGCAGCTTACTAGTTAGCTCCTACGAGCAGTACTTC
TRBJ2-2	many	-	TRBV5-1	CASSLEPNGGTGELFF	TGCGCCAGCAGCTTGGAGCCTAACGGGGGCACCGGGGAGCTGTTTTTT
TRBJ1-4	-	TRBD1	TRBV6-4	CASSDPFLGQGEKLFF	TGTGCCAGCAGTGACCCGTTTCTAGGACAGGGGGAAAAACTGTTTTTT
TRBJ1-2	-	-	TRBV28	CASRPPGGSLSGYTF	TGTGCCAGCAGGCCACCCGGGGGGTCCTTATCTGGCTACACCTTC
TRBJ1-2	-	TRBD1	TRBV5-1	CASSKVPRDRKFYGYTF	TGCGCCAGCAGCAAAGTCCCCCGGGACAGGAAATTCTATGGCTACACCTTC
TRBJ1-5	once	-	TRBV21-1	CASSKGIDRLFSPYQPQHF	TGTGCCAGCAGCAAAGGGATTGACAGACTCTTTTCCCCCTATCAGCCCCAGCATTTT
TRBJ1-6	-	-	TRBV5-1	CASSIDKPSYNSPLHF	TGCGCCAGCAGTATTGACAAACCCTCCTATAATTCACCCCTCCACTTT
TRBJ1-2	-	TRBD1	TRBV5-6	CASSSLPAGGDGYTF	TGTGCCAGCAGCTCACTACCCGCAGGGGGCGATGGCTACACCTTC
TRBJ2-5	-	-	TRBV9	CASSLNAWETQYF	TGTGCCAGCAGCCTAAACGCTTGGGAGACCCAGTACTTC
TRBJ2-2	-	-	TRBV4-1	CASSQEPPGLSNTGELFF	TGCGCCAGCAGCCAAGAACCCCCAGGGCTTTCTAACACCGGGGAGCTGTTTTTT
TRBJ2-3	-	TRBD2	TRBV7-9	CASSLGLAETDTQYF	TGTGCCAGCAGCTTGGGACTAGCGGAGACAGATACGCAGTATTTT
TRBJ2-1	-	-	TRBV6-5	CASSTMASYNEQFF	TGTGCCAGCAGTACGATGGCCTCCTACAATGAGCAGTTCTTC
TRBJ1-4	-	-	TRBV7-9	CASSSRGGEEKLFF	TGTGCCAGCAGCTCCCGGGGGGGTGAGGAAAAACTGTTTTTT
TRBJ1-2	-	-	TRBV7-9	CASSQDRGWNGYTF	TGTGCCAGCAGCCAGGACAGAGGCTGGAACGGCTACACCTTC
TRBJ2-1	-	TRBD2	TRBV7-8	CASSPPGLATNEQFF	TGTGCCAGCAGCCCTCCGGGACTAGCGACGAATGAGCAGTTCTTC
TRBJ2-5	-	TRBD2	TRBV3-1/TRBV3-2	CASSQVPLGGGSLKTQYF	TGTGCCAGCAGCCAAGTGCCCCTAGGCGGGGGGTCCCTTAAGACCCAGTACTTC
TRBJ2-6	-	TRBD2	TRBV18	CASSNRGAGANVLTF	TGTGCCAGCTCAAATCGGGGGGCTGGGGCCAACGTCCTGACTTTC